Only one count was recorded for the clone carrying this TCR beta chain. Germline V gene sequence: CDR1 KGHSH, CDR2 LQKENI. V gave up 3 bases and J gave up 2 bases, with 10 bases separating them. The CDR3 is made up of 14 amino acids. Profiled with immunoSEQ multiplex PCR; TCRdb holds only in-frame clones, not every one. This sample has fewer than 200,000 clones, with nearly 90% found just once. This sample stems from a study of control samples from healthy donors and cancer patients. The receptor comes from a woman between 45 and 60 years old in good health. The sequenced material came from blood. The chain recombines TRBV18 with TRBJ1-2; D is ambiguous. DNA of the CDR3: TGTGCCAGCTCACCGGGGTTTTCAAACTATGGCTACACCTTC. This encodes CASSPGFSNYGYTF.